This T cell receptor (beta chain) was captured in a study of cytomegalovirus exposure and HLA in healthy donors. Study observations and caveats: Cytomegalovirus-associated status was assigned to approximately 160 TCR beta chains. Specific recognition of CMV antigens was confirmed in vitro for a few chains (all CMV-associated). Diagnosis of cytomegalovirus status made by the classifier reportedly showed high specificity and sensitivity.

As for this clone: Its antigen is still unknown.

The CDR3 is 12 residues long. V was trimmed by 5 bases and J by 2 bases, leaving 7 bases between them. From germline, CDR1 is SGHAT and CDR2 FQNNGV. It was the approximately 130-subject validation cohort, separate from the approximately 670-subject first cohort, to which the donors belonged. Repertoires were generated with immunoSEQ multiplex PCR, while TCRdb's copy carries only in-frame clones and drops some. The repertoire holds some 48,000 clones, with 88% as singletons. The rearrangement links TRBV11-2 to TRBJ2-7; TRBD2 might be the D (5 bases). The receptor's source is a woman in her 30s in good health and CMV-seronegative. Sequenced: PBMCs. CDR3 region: CASSLTTYEQYF. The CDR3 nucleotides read TGTGCCAGCAGCCTGACTACCTACGAGCAGTACTTC. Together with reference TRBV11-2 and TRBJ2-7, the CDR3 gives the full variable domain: EAGVAQSPRYKIIEKRQSVAFWCNPISGHATLYWYQQILGQGPKLLIQFQNNGVVDDSQLPKDRFSAERLKGVDSTLKIQPAKLEDSAVYLCASSLTTYEQYFGPGTRLTVT.